This is a list of T cell receptor beta chains from one sample in a study of T cells after yellow fever vaccination. TCRdb used MiXCR to reprocess the 5' RACE reads, holding one entry per CDR3 protein. The sample lists roughly 140,000 distinct CDR3 sequences; 7.7% were seen once. Sequences were derived from CD4+ T cells sorted from PBMCs, sampled 5 days after the yellow fever booster vaccination. These receptors all come from a man aged 25 to 40 who received the YFV17D yellow fever vaccine. Both conserved end residues are part of each CDR3. A D gene is named only where the DNA matches it firmly. Clone size is stated in some rows and not others, as once, few, many or a class when expanded.

CDR3 DNA: TGCAGCTCCTGGACAGATGGCTACACCTTC
CDR3 protein: CSSWTDGYTF
J gene: TRBJ1-2
V gene: TRBV29-1
D gene: .
clone size: few

CDR3 DNA: TGCAGTGCTAGAGATCGGACTAGCGGGAGTTTCAACATTCAGTACTTC
CDR3 protein: CSARDRTSGSFNIQYF
J gene: TRBJ2-4
V gene: TRBV20-1
D gene: TRBD2
clone size: many

CDR3 DNA: TGTGCCAGCAGCCTCAGACTAGCGGGAGGGCCTGAGACCCAGTACTTC
CDR3 protein: CASSLRLAGGPETQYF
J gene: TRBJ2-5
V gene: TRBV7-2
D gene: TRBD2
clone size: many

CDR3 DNA: TGTGCCAGCAGCCAAAAGGGAATAATGCTGTTTTTT
CDR3 protein: CASSQKGIMLFF
J gene: TRBJ1-4
V gene: TRBV3-1
D gene: .
clone size: many

CDR3 DNA: TGCGCCAGCAGCACCGGACAGGGCTCCTACGAGCAGTACTTC
CDR3 protein: CASSTGQGSYEQYF
J gene: TRBJ2-7
V gene: TRBV5-1
D gene: TRBD1
clone size: many

CDR3 DNA: TGTGCCAGCAGCTTGAAACAGACACGAAATTCACCCCTCCACTTT
CDR3 protein: CASSLKQTRNSPLHF
J gene: TRBJ1-6
V gene: TRBV7-2
D gene: .
clone size: many

CDR3 DNA: TGTGCCATCAGTGCTTTACAAGAGACCCAGTACTTC
CDR3 protein: CAISALQETQYF
J gene: TRBJ2-5
V gene: TRBV10-3
D gene: .
clone size: many

CDR3 DNA: TGTGCCAGCAGCGATAGGAGAATAGCGGGCAATGAGCAGTTCTTC
CDR3 protein: CASSDRRIAGNEQFF
J gene: TRBJ2-1
V gene: TRBV2
D gene: TRBD2
clone size: many

CDR3 DNA: TGCGCCAGCAGACCCGACGGTGGAAACACCATATATTTT
CDR3 protein: CASRPDGGNTIYF
J gene: TRBJ1-3
V gene: TRBV5-1
D gene: .
clone size: few

CDR3 DNA: TGTGCCAGCAAAGTCACAGGGGGATATAATTCACCCCTCCACTTT
CDR3 protein: CASKVTGGYNSPLHF
J gene: TRBJ1-6
V gene: TRBV27
D gene: TRBD1
clone size: few

CDR3 DNA: TGTGCCAGCAGCTTGGGGGGGGAAGGCAATCAGCCCCAGCATTTT
CDR3 protein: CASSLGGEGNQPQHF
J gene: TRBJ1-5
V gene: TRBV5-4
D gene: .
clone size: many

CDR3 DNA: TGTGCCAGCAGCTTAGTGGGGACCCTCCTCCACTTT
CDR3 protein: CASSLVGTLLHF
J gene: TRBJ1-6
V gene: TRBV7-2
D gene: .
clone size: many

CDR3 DNA: TGTGCCAGCAGTTTAACGTCGGACACTGAAGCTTTCTTT
CDR3 protein: CASSLTSDTEAFF
J gene: TRBJ1-1
V gene: TRBV12-3/TRBV12-4
D gene: .
clone size: many

CDR3 DNA: TGTGCCAGCAGCCAAGATCCGGCGGGGGTCAGCGCTGGCTACACCTTC
CDR3 protein: CASSQDPAGVSAGYTF
J gene: TRBJ1-2
V gene: TRBV4-2
D gene: .
clone size: many

CDR3 DNA: TGTGCCAGCAGCTTCACAGGGAAGGTCGCCTACGAGCAGTACTTC
CDR3 protein: CASSFTGKVAYEQYF
J gene: TRBJ2-7
V gene: TRBV7-2
D gene: .
clone size: few

CDR3 DNA: TGTGCCAGCAGCGTAGCCGACAGGGCCTACAATGAGCAGTTCTTC
CDR3 protein: CASSVADRAYNEQFF
J gene: TRBJ2-1
V gene: TRBV9
D gene: TRBD1
clone size: many

CDR3 DNA: TGCAGTGCTCAGGGGGGTTTAGCCTACAATGAGCAGTTCTTC
CDR3 protein: CSAQGGLAYNEQFF
J gene: TRBJ2-1
V gene: TRBV20-1
D gene: .
clone size: many

CDR3 DNA: TGTGCCAGCAGCCTTGGATCCGGGGATGAGCAGTTCTTC
CDR3 protein: CASSLGSGDEQFF
J gene: TRBJ2-1
V gene: TRBV7-2
D gene: .
clone size: many

CDR3 DNA: TGTGCCAGCAACGCCGGAGGCCAGCCCCAGCATTTT
CDR3 protein: CASNAGGQPQHF
J gene: TRBJ1-5
V gene: TRBV28
D gene: .
clone size: many

CDR3 DNA: TGTGCCAGCAGCCCGAGAACTAGCGGGATTGGCGAGCAGTACTTC
CDR3 protein: CASSPRTSGIGEQYF
J gene: TRBJ2-7
V gene: TRBV7-2
D gene: TRBD2
clone size: many

CDR3 DNA: TGTGCCAGCAGCCAAGACGAAGGGACAGGGAACTATGGCTACACCTTC
CDR3 protein: CASSQDEGTGNYGYTF
J gene: TRBJ1-2
V gene: TRBV4-2
D gene: TRBD1
clone size: few

CDR3 DNA: TGTGCCAGCAGCTCAGTCTCCGGGGAGGGGTACAATGAGCAGTTCTTC
CDR3 protein: CASSSVSGEGYNEQFF
J gene: TRBJ2-1
V gene: TRBV7-2
D gene: TRBD2
clone size: many

CDR3 DNA: TGCAGTGCCAGCCCTCCCGGGGCCCGGGAAAAACTGTTTTTT
CDR3 protein: CSASPPGAREKLFF
J gene: TRBJ1-4
V gene: TRBV20-1
D gene: .
clone size: many

CDR3 DNA: TGTGCCACCAGTGATAAATCTAGCGGGAGGGCCTACAATGAGCAGTTCTTC
CDR3 protein: CATSDKSSGRAYNEQFF
J gene: TRBJ2-1
V gene: TRBV24-1
D gene: TRBD2
clone size: many

CDR3 DNA: TGTGCCAGCAGCTTGTTCGGACAGGTACGCGCCTACGAGCAGTACTTC
CDR3 protein: CASSLFGQVRAYEQYF
J gene: TRBJ2-7
V gene: TRBV7-2
D gene: TRBD1
clone size: .

CDR3 DNA: TGCAGTGCTAGAGTCACAGGGGACGAGCAGTTCTTC
CDR3 protein: CSARVTGDEQFF
J gene: TRBJ2-1
V gene: TRBV20-1
D gene: TRBD1
clone size: many

CDR3 DNA: TGCAGCGCACGACAGGGGAACACTGAAGCTTTCTTT
CDR3 protein: CSARQGNTEAFF
J gene: TRBJ1-1
V gene: TRBV29-1
D gene: TRBD1
clone size: many

CDR3 DNA: TGTGCCAGCAGCCAGACAGGGTCTGGGGCCAACGTCCTGACTTTC
CDR3 protein: CASSQTGSGANVLTF
J gene: TRBJ2-6
V gene: TRBV7-2
D gene: TRBD1
clone size: many

CDR3 DNA: TGCGCCTCCACGAAGACACTAGCAGTAACCGATACGCAGTATTTT
CDR3 protein: CASTKTLAVTDTQYF
J gene: TRBJ2-3
V gene: TRBV23-1
D gene: .
clone size: few

CDR3 DNA: TGCAGTGCCAAACCCCCGGGGCGCAGGAACACCGGGGAGCTGTTTTTT
CDR3 protein: CSAKPPGRRNTGELFF
J gene: TRBJ2-2
V gene: TRBV20-1
D gene: .
clone size: many

CDR3 DNA: TGTGCCAGCAGCTTATTCGGAGGTAGTTTATTGGGCGAGCAGTACTTC
CDR3 protein: CASSLFGGSLLGEQYF
J gene: TRBJ2-7
V gene: TRBV7-2
D gene: .
clone size: many

CDR3 DNA: TGTGCCAGTAGTACTGGGACTAGCGGGATGGGCTACAATGAGCAGTTCTTC
CDR3 protein: CASSTGTSGMGYNEQFF
J gene: TRBJ2-1
V gene: TRBV19
D gene: TRBD2
clone size: few

CDR3 DNA: TGTGCCAGCAGTCGCGGGACAGGGCAGTCAGATACGCAGTATTTT
CDR3 protein: CASSRGTGQSDTQYF
J gene: TRBJ2-3
V gene: TRBV7-8
D gene: TRBD1
clone size: .